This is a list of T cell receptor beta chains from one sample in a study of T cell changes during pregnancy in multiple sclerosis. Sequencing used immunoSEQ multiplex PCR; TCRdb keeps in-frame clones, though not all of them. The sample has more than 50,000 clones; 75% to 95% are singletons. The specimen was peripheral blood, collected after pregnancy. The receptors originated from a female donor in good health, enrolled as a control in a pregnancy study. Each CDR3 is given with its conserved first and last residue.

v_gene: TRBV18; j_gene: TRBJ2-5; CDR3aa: CASSPSQQETQYF
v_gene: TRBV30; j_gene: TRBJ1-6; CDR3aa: CAWGLLTGYRSPLHF
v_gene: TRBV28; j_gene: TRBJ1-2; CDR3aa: CASSFLGGSGYTF
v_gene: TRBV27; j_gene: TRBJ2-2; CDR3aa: CASSLSGDRGMTGELFF
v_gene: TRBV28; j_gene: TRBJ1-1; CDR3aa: CASKDSHLNTEAFF
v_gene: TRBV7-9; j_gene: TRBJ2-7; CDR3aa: CASSLGQGGYEQYF
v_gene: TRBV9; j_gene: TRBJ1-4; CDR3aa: CASSVDPGKSEKLFF
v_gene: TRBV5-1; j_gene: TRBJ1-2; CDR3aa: CASTSNLRRVNGYTF
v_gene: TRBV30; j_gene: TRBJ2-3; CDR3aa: CACIAGGTDTQYF
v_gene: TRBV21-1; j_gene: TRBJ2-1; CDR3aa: CASSKTQRGVLYNEQFF
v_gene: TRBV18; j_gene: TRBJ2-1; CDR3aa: CASSPPGLAGGFNSYNEQFF
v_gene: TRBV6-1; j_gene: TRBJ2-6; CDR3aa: CASTERSSGANVLTF
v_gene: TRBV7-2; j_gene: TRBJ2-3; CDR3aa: CASSLGAGPDTQYF
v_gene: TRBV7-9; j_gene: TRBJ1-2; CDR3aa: CASSPRDSRRRGYTF
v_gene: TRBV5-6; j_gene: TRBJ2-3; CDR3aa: CASSPGTASTDTQYF
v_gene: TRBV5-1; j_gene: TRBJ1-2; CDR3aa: CASSLVAGAKPNYGYTF
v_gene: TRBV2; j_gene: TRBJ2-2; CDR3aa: CASSERGTGELFF
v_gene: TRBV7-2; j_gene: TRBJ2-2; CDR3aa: CASTQGTVLTGELFF
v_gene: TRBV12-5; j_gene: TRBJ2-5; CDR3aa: CASGLGLAGAETQYF
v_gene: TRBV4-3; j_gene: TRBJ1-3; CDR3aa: CASSQVDRAAGNTIYF
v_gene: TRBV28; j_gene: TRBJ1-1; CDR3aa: CASSFLDRERAFF
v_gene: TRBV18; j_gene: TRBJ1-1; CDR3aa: CASSPGQNTEAFF
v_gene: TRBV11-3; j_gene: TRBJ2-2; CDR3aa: CASSLRWGAGELFF
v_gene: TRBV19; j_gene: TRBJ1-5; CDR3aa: CASSRRDRGGNQPQHF
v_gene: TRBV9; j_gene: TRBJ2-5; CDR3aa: CASSVGTGQETQYF
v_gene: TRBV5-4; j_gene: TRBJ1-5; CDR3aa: CASSLDGGYPQPQHF
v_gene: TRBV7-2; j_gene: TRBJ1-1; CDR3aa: CASSLDNRRAFF
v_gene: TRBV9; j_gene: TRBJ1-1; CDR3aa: CASSGDRVYAFF
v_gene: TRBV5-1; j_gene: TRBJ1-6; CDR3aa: CASSSTENYNSPLHF
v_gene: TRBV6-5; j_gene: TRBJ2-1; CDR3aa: CASSSSDRGSSNEQFF
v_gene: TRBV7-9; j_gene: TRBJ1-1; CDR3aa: CASSPSDTEAFF
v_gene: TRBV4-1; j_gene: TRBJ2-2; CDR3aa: CASSQDRGVDDTGELFF
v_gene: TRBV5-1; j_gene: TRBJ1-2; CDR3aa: CASSLQGNGYTF
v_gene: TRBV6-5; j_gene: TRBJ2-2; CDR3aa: CASSYSSGGNTGELFF
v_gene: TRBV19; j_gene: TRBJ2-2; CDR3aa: CASSDWLVASPGELFF
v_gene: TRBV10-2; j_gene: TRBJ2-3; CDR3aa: CASCQTGGRGDTQYF
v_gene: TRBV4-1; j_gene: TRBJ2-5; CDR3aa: CASSQEPTTRQMETQYF
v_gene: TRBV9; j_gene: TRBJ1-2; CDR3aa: CASSVAWDTVYGYTF
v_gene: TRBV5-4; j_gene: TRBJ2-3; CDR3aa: CASSRDYLGTDTQYF
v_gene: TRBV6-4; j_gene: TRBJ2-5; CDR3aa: CASSAQYQETQYF
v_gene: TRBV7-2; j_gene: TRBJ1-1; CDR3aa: CASSADRYEAFF
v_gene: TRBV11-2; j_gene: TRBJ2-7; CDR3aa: CASRQGAYEQYF
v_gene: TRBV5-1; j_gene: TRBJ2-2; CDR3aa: CASSLPGTNTGELFF
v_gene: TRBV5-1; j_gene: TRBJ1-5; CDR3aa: CASSLTGDNQPQHF
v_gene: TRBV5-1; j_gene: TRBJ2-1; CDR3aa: CASSLGGYNEQFF
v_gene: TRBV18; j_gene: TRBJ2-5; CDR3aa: CASLRTGVEKETQYF
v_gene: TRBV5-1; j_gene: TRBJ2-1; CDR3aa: CASIGTSGGFSYNEQFF
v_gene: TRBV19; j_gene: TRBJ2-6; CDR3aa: CASSIGQALSSGANVLTF
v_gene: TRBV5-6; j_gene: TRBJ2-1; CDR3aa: CASSLAGGINEQFF
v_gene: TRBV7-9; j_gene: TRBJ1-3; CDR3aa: CASSLGGVSLTSGNTIYF
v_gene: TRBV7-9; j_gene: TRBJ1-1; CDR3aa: CASSLGIGEAFF
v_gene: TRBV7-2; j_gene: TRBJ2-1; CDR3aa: CASKGLPRGNEQFF
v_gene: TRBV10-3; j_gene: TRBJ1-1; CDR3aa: CAISPGSESEAFF